The text below deals with one T cell receptor beta chain. Its target is unknown. This entry belongs to a study of human T cells and chemical hapten exposure. Study results and limitations: Versus controls, significantly more large CDR3 similarity clusters arose from expanded TCRs.

TCRdb reanalysed the RACE reads using MiXCR and keeps one entry per CDR3 protein. The profile shows 180,000 or so distinct CDR3 sequences, about 15% of them singletons. The CDR3 covers 14 residues. Germline CDR1 reads SQVTM; CDR2 reads ANQGSEA. The ends lost 6 bases at V and 1 base at J; junction bases unmatched: 9. Time point of the sample: patch test 1, 2 weeks after DPC sensitization. Treatment described: therapeutic diphenylcyclopropenone sensitization with weekly scalp DPC. It was unfractionated whole blood from which total RNA was extracted. Sequencing was performed on whole blood, taken in connection with sensitization to the hapten diphenylcyclopropenone (DPC). This chain links TRBV29-1 with TRBJ2-7; 7 bases are shared with TRBD1. The sequence derives from a woman in her twenties or thirties with alopecia areata. Some clones in this sample may be carry-over from other donors' samples. CDR3 sequence (DNA): TGCAGCGTGGCTCTCTACAGGGGTTCCTACGAGCAGTACTTC. Encoded protein: CSVALYRGSYEQYF.